The 8 T cell receptor beta chains given below trace back to one sample, sequenced in a study of OX40 agonist ivuxolimab in advanced cancers. Library prep was done by the immunoSEQ multiplex PCR assay. Sourced from immuneACCESS, this table was stored by TCRdb with only in-frame sequences that have V and J called. A share of the clones is absent; for the studies checked, an unresolved V gene accounts for under half, and the remainder has no known explanation. The sample table holds about 59,000 clones, of which 84% were seen once. More than 25% of the sample is taken by the ten largest. Specimen: CD4+ or CD8+ T cells sorted from blood, collected in a trial of the OX40 agonist ivuxolimab. The receptors originated from an adult with an advanced solid tumor such as melanoma, head and neck, liver or kidney cancer.

V usage is TRBV28 and J usage is TRBJ1-2; 8 nucleotides align to TRBD1. The V gene's germline CDR1 is MDHEN and CDR2 SYDVKM. The CDR3 sequence is 13 residues long. V was clipped by 4 bases and J by 4 bases; unmatched bases: 2. CDR3 protein: CASSSGQVYGYTF. CDR3 coding DNA: TGTGCCAGCAGTTCGGGACAGGTCTATGGCTACACCTTC.

The chain links TRBV30 to TRBJ2-2; D remains unclear. CDR1 is GTSNPN, CDR2 SVGIG, per germline (reference sequence). This CDR3 has 16 amino acids. V dropped 2 bases and J dropped 1 base, with 14 bases sitting between them. The CDR3 nucleotides read TGTGCCTGGAGTCGTTGGTCCGGGTGGAACACCGGGGAGCTGTTTTTT. Protein product: CAWSRWSGWNTGELFF.

V is TRBV5-4 and J is TRBJ2-5, with TRBD2 matching over 9 bases. Germline lookup yields CDR1 SGHNT and CDR2 YYREEE (reference sequence). V lost 5 bases to trimming and J lost 5 bases; unmatched junction nucleotides: 7. CDR3 size: 14 residues. CDR3 in amino acids: CASRAGGGEETQYF. CDR3 coding DNA: TGTGCCAGCAGAGCGGGGGGAGGCGAGGAGACCCAGTACTTC.

The rearrangement uses TRBV9 and TRBJ1-6; 9 nucleotides match TRBD1. V gave up 4 bases and J gave up 9 bases; unmatched junction bases: 11. Per germline, CDR1 SGDLS and CDR2 YYNGEE. This CDR3 has 16 amino acids. The CDR3 here is CASSPTGDRATSPLHF. The CDR3, as DNA: TGTGCCAGCAGCCCCACCGGGGACAGGGCAACTTCACCCCTCCACTTT.

This clone was detected only once. The chain is built from TRBV15 and TRBJ1-5; 7 bases match TRBD1. V dropped 0 bases and J dropped 4; count of bases not matched to a gene: 9. CDR3 length: 17 residues. Germline CDR1 and CDR2: LNHNV and YYDKDF (reference sequence). Written as DNA, the CDR3 is TGTGCCACCAGCAGAGATTTGGAGACAGGGCGAAATCAGCCCCAGCATTTT. Translating it yields CATSRDLETGRNQPQHF. Combining the CDR3 with reference TRBV15 and TRBJ1-5 gives the whole variable domain DAMVIQNPRYQVTQFGKPVTLSCSQTLNHNVMYWYQQKSSQAPKLLFHYYDKDFNNEADTPDNFQSRRPNTSFCFLDIRSPGLGDTAMYLCATSRDLETGRNQPQHFGDGTRLSIL.

The chain is built from TRBV5-1 and TRBJ2-1; perhaps TRBD1 as D (5 bases). This CDR3 comprises 13 residues. Trimming took 0 bases from V and 6 from J, leaving 7 bases between them. Per germline, CDR1 SGHRS and CDR2 YFSETQ. CDR3 region: CASSLGQTNEQFF. CDR3 DNA: TGCGCCAGCAGCTTGGGACAGACCAATGAGCAGTTCTTC.

The rearrangement uses TRBV7-2 and TRBJ1-2; a possible D gene is TRBD1 (6 bases). V dropped 3 bases and J dropped 5 bases, with 10 bases sitting between them. CDR1 is SGHTA, CDR2 FQGNSA, per germline. The CDR3 loop spans 13 amino acids. CDR3 sequence: CASSFEGGYGYTF. In DNA, the CDR3 is TGTGCCAGCAGCTTTGAGGGGGGATATGGCTACACCTTC.

The chain combines TRBV10-2 with TRBJ1-6; 10 bases line up with TRBD1. Germline loops: CDR1 WSHSY, CDR2 SAAADI. The CDR3 loop spans 16 amino acids. V shed 3 bases, J shed 7 bases, and the junction held 6 bases outside the gene matches. The CDR3, as DNA: TGCGCCAGCAGTGACGGGACAGGGGTATACAATTCACCCCTCCACTTT. It specifies CASSDGTGVYNSPLHF.